The 16 T cell receptor beta chains reported below all come from one sample, sequenced in a study of shared clonotypes between healthy human individuals. Method: immunoSEQ multiplex PCR; TCRdb's copy keeps in-frame clones and lacks some. The table includes 300,000 to 350,000 clones, around 70% detected once. The material sequenced was memory CD4+ T cells sorted from blood. Subset specified: CD45RA-negative fraction. Receptors originate from a man under 40 in good health.

This clone was seen at least ten times. This sequence joins TRBV18 and TRBJ2-3; D perhaps matches TRBD1 (6 bases). This CDR3 is 15 amino acids long. The V and J ends lost 4 bases and 6 bases respectively, with 17 bases between them. Germline CDR1 is KGHSH and CDR2 is LQKENI. The CDR3 is CASSQTGSRSDTQYF. The CDR3 nucleotides read TGTGCCAGCTCACAGACAGGTTCTCGGTCTGATACGCAGTATTTT.

The sample holds a few counts of this clone. The chain joins TRBV5-1 to TRBJ2-3; no firm D call. Germline-derived CDR1 and CDR2 are SGHRS and YFSETQ. This CDR3 is built from 14 residues. Trimming stripped 0 bases from V and 2 bases from J, with 7 bases between. The CDR3 region is CASSLVAFTDTQYF. The CDR3 DNA is TGCGCCAGCAGCTTGGTGGCTTTCACAGATACGCAGTATTTT. Full variable domain (rest looked up from reference TRBV5-1 and TRBJ2-3): KAGVTQTPRYLIKTRGQQVTLSCSPISGHRSVSWYQQTPGQGLQFLFEYFSETQRNKGNFPGRFSGRQFSNSRSEMNVSTLELGDSALYLCASSLVAFTDTQYFGPGTRLTVL.

In this sample, this clone turned up many times. The chain joins TRBV7-9 to TRBJ2-2; D not certain. The CDR3 consists of 15 residues. CDR1 is SEHNR and CDR2 is FQNEAQ in the germline V gene (reference sequence). The V gene lost 1 base and the J gene lost 6 bases, with 12 bases spanning the gap. This chain's CDR3 is CASSLGTNMAGELFF. The CDR3 DNA is TGTGCCAGCAGCTTAGGAACCAACATGGCCGGGGAGCTGTTTTTT.

The chain carries TRBV7-6 and TRBJ2-2; 11 nucleotides align to TRBD2. With 5 bases clipped from V and 0 bases from J, the junction kept 5 bases outside the gene matches. Germline CDR1 and CDR2: SGHVS and FNYEAQ. The CDR3 contains 17 residues. CDR3 region: CASSLTSGTANTGELFF. As DNA, the CDR3 is TGTGCCAGCAGCCTGACTAGCGGGACTGCGAACACCGGGGAGCTGTTTTTT.

A note on this clone: It differs at one base from a far larger clone, so likely a read error. Additional DNA sequences in this sample encode the identical CDR3. This chain connects TRBV5-6 to TRBJ1-5, with TRBD1 matching 8 bases. Trimming removed 2 bases from V and 0 bases from J; junction bases left unmatched: 13. The CDR3 consists of 19 residues. From germline, CDR1 is SGHDT and CDR2 YYEEEE. The CDR3 loop is CASSLRRQGAAYSNQPQHF. CDR3 nucleotide sequence: TGTGCCAGCAGCTTAAGGAGGCAGGGGGCCGCATATAGCAATCAGCCCCAGCATTTT.

As regards this clone: The identical CDR3 is also encoded by other nucleotide sequences in the sample. The gene calls are TRBV9 and TRBJ2-3; D remains ambiguous. There are 15 residues in the CDR3. Germline V lookup: CDR1 SGDLS, CDR2 YYNGEE. V lost 0 bases and J 0 bases, leaving 8 bases between the germline ends. CDR3 nucleotide sequence: TGTGCCAGCAGCGTAGTAGGTGCTAGCACAGATACGCAGTATTTT. Translating it yields CASSVVGASTDTQYF.

The V gene is TRBV7-8, the J gene TRBJ1-2; TRBD1 agrees at 7 bases. Germline CDR1 reads SGHVS; CDR2 reads FQNEAQ. The trim removed 5 bases at V and 9 bases at J, leaving 12 bases unmatched. This CDR3 is 14 amino acids long. This CDR3 is CASSPILDRDSYTF. CDR3 nucleotides: TGTGCCAGCAGCCCCATCCTAGACAGGGATAGCTACACCTTC.

This clone was seen only a few times. The junction shows a germline mismatch at one end, possibly a read error. The chain joins TRBV28 to TRBJ1-3; D unclear. Per germline, CDR1 MDHEN and CDR2 SYDVKM. This CDR3 region has 13 residues. The CDR3 spells CAGSGRAGNTIYF. DNA of the CDR3: TGTGCCGGCAGTGGTAGGGCTGGAAACACCATATATTTT. Full variable domain (remainder filled in from reference TRBV28 and TRBJ1-3): DVKVTQSSRYLVKRTGEKVFLECVQDMDHENMFWYRQDPGLGLRLIYFSYDVKMKEKGDIPEGYSVSREKKERFSLILESASTNQTSMYLCAGSGRAGNTIYFGEGSWLTVV.

This clone was counted between two and nine times. This chain connects TRBV10-3 to TRBJ2-1; no firm D call. Germline assignment: CDR1 ENHRY and CDR2 SYGVKD. The CDR3 consists of 11 residues. The V end lost 8 bases, the J end lost 7 bases, and 9 bases lay between the germline ends. CDR3 DNA: TGTGCCATCCAAAGCAGGAATGAGCAGTTCTTC. This encodes CAIQSRNEQFF.

This chain uses TRBV4-3 with TRBJ1-3; D gene ambiguous. The length of the CDR3 is 15 residues. V was shortened by 4 bases and J by 4 bases, with 14 bases between the two germline ends. Germline V gives CDR1 LGHNA, CDR2 YSLEER. CDR3 in amino acids: CASSLNQDGGNTIYF. CDR3 DNA: TGCGCCAGCAGCCTAAACCAGGACGGCGGAAACACCATATATTTT.

Notes on this clone: This specimen includes other DNA sequences encoding the same CDR3. The J gene is TRBJ2-2, the V gene TRBV19; 9 nucleotides agree with TRBD1. Germline V gene lookup returns CDR1 LNHDA and CDR2 SQIVND (reference sequence). The CDR3 length is 14 residues. Trimming cost V 6 bases and J 2 bases; bases outside gene matches: 1. CDR3 bases: TGTGCCAGTAGGACAGGGGGTAACACCGGGGAGCTGTTTTTT. This codes for CASRTGGNTGELFF.

J is TRBJ2-3 and V is TRBV2, with TRBD2 identical over 8 bases. Germline CDR1 SNHLY, CDR2 FYNNEI. CDR3 length: 14 residues. Losses at the gene ends were 10 bases for V and 4 bases for J; bases not matched to a gene: 10. For the CDR3, the DNA is TGTGCCACCTCGAGGGGACTAGAGTCAGATACGCAGTATTTT. Its translation is CATSRGLESDTQYF.

V is TRBV9 and J is TRBJ2-7, with 7 nucleotides matching TRBD2. Germline V gives CDR1 SGDLS, CDR2 YYNGEE. With V trimmed by 4 bases and J by 6 bases, 16 bases remained unmatched. The length of the CDR3 is 16 residues. The CDR3 is CASSHWWAGDTSEQYF. In DNA form, the CDR3 reads TGTGCCAGCAGCCACTGGTGGGCGGGAGACACCTCCGAGCAGTACTTC.

Notes on this clone: The sample holds other DNA sequences that translate to the same CDR3. The rearrangement links TRBV15 to TRBJ2-7; no clear D gene. Trimming took 1 base from V and 4 from J, leaving 5 bases between them. Per the germline V gene, CDR1 is LNHNV and CDR2 is YYDKDF (reference sequence). The CDR3 is 12 amino acids. The CDR3 nucleotides read TGTGCCACCAGCAGAGTGGGGTACGAGCAGTACTTC. It is translated as CATSRVGYEQYF.

This clone was picked up one time. The V call is TRBV7-6, the J call TRBJ1-3; D unclear. Germline V gene lookup returns CDR1 SGHVS and CDR2 FNYEAQ. V dropped 10 bases and J dropped 0 bases, with 10 bases sitting between them. The CDR3 is made up of 13 amino acids. The CDR3 bases are TGTGCCACCCGGAAGTCCTCTGGAAACACCATATATTTT. Translating gives CATRKSSGNTIYF. Based on the CDR3 plus reference TRBV7-6 and TRBJ1-3, the full variable domain is GAGVSQSPRYKVTKRGQDVALRCDPISGHVSLYWYRQALGQGPEFLTYFNYEAQQDKSGLPNDRFSAERPEGSISTLTIQRTEQRDSAMYRCATRKSSGNTIYFGEGSWLTVV.

The chain employs TRBV4-2 and TRBJ1-1; tentative D call: TRBD1 (6 bases). Trimming left V 4 bases short and J 3 bases short, with 12 bases between. Germline assignment: CDR1 LGHNA and CDR2 YNFKEQ. This CDR3 has 14 amino acids. The CDR3 protein is CASSLSGQYTEAFF. DNA for the CDR3: TGTGCCAGCAGCCTCTCCGGACAGTACACTGAAGCTTTCTTT.